The 23 T cell receptor beta chains listed next were all sequenced from one sample in a study of blood T cell repertoires in COVID-19. Produced via immunoSEQ multiplex PCR; TCRdb's table is partial and in-frame only. The sample holds approximately 350,000 clones, roughly 90% seen once. Sequenced input: peripheral blood. The origin of the receptors is a middle-aged man with acute or convalescent COVID-19.

The rearrangement uses TRBV3-1 (or the pseudogene TRBV3-2) and TRBJ1-1, with no clear D. V was clipped by 4 bases and J by 1 base, with 7 bases between them. The germline V gene has CDR1 LGHDT and CDR2 YNNKEL (reference sequence). The length of the CDR3 is 13 residues. The CDR3 DNA is TGTGCCAGCAGCCTTATTCGGAACACTGAAGCTTTCTTT. This gives the protein CASSLIRNTEAFF.

The chain links TRBV6-2 or TRBV6-3 to TRBJ1-5; possible D gene TRBD1, 5 bases. Trimming left V 3 bases short and J 2 bases short, with 14 bases between. Germline V gives CDR1 MNHEY, CDR2 SVGEGT. The CDR3 is made up of 16 amino acids. The CDR3 loop is CASSYSGDEGNQPQHF. CDR3 bases: TGTGCCAGCAGTTATTCGGGGGATGAAGGCAATCAGCCCCAGCATTTT.

The chain carries TRBV9 and TRBJ2-1, with D possibly matching TRBD2 (6 bases). Trimming removed 3 bases at V and 4 bases at J, with 11 bases between. The CDR3 consists of 14 residues. Germline lookup yields CDR1 SGDLS and CDR2 YYNGEE. This chain's CDR3 is CASSARDFYNEQFF. The CDR3 nucleotides are TGTGCCAGCAGCGCCCGGGACTTTTACAATGAGCAGTTCTTC.

The rearrangement uses TRBV30 and TRBJ2-5; a weak D match, TRBD1 (8 bases). Germline CDR1 reads GTSNPN; CDR2 reads SVGIG (reference sequence). This CDR3 comprises 13 residues. V was trimmed by 0 bases and J by 5 bases, leaving 10 bases between them. CDR3 sequence (DNA): TGTGCCTGGAGTGTACAGGGGGGGGAGACCCAGTACTTC. It yields the protein CAWSVQGGETQYF. Full variable domain (remainder filled in from reference TRBV30 and TRBJ2-5): SQTIHQWPATLVQPVGSPLSLECTVEGTSNPNLYWYRQAAGRGLQLLFYSVGIGQISSEVPQNLSASRPQDRQFILSSKKLLLSDSGFYLCAWSVQGGETQYFGPGTRLLVL.

V usage is TRBV11-2 and J usage is TRBJ1-2; 7 positions agree with TRBD1. This CDR3 is built from 16 residues. Trimming at V came to 1 base and at J to 2 bases, leaving 7 bases not matched to a gene. Germline CDR1 SGHAT, CDR2 FQNNGV. This CDR3 is CASSLGVGQTNYGYTF. CDR3 in DNA: TGTGCCAGCAGCTTAGGGGTGGGACAGACGAACTATGGCTACACCTTC.

The chain uses TRBV19 and TRBJ1-3; no clear D gene. V lost 3 bases and J lost 0, with 12 bases in between. CDR3 length: 16 amino acids. Germline CDR1 reads LNHDA; CDR2 reads SQIVND (reference sequence). CDR3 amino acids: CASSMGRRTSGNTIYF. The CDR3, as DNA: TGTGCCAGTAGTATGGGCAGGCGAACCTCTGGAAACACCATATATTTT.

The chain carries TRBV28 and TRBJ2-5; D is uncertain. CDR1 is MDHEN, CDR2 SYDVKM, per germline. The CDR3 is made up of 15 amino acids. V was trimmed by 10 bases and J by 1 base, leaving 19 bases between them. The CDR3 sequence is CATLSGAATQETQYF. The CDR3, as DNA: TGTGCCACCCTATCTGGTGCGGCGACCCAAGAGACCCAGTACTTC. Supplemented by reference TRBV28 and TRBJ2-5, the full variable domain reads DVKVTQSSRYLVKRTGEKVFLECVQDMDHENMFWYRQDPGLGLRLIYFSYDVKMKEKGDIPEGYSVSREKKERFSLILESASTNQTSMYLCATLSGAATQETQYFGPGTRLLVL.

Remarks on this clone: The conserved phenylalanine or tryptophan normally closing the CDR3 is absent here, so this likely arose from a read error. It is unclear where the CDR3 begins or ends on the DNA, so no DNA is shown, and the CDR3 is as TCRdb lists it. The chain links TRBV28 to TRBJ1-2. Germline CDR1 reads MDHEN; CDR2 reads SYDVKM. 13 amino acids form the CDR3, both terminal residues included. This chain's CDR3 is CASTTRREFETAR.

The rearrangement links TRBV4-1 to TRBJ1-1, with 7 bases fitting TRBD1. The V gene end was trimmed by 3 bases and the J gene end by 0 bases; junction bases not matched to a gene: 4. Germline CDR1 reads MGHRA; CDR2 reads YSYEKL. The CDR3 loop spans 15 amino acids. CDR3 in DNA: TGCGCCAGCAGCCACCCGGGACAGATGAACACTGAAGCTTTCTTT. It is translated as CASSHPGQMNTEAFF.

The V and J genes are TRBV6-5 and TRBJ1-2; possibly TRBD1 for D (6 bases). Germline lookup yields CDR1 MNHEY and CDR2 SVGAGI. The CDR3 is 12 amino acids. Trimming left V 6 bases short and J 6 bases short, with 11 bases between. The CDR3 region has the DNA TGTGCCAGCAGAACAGGGTACAATGGCTACACCTTC. Translating it yields CASRTGYNGYTF.

In its sample, this clone was seen a few times. This chain connects TRBV7-8 to TRBJ1-3; D unclear. V was cut by 4 bases and J by 0 bases, with 10 bases left in between. Germline V gene sequence: CDR1 SGHVS, CDR2 FQNEAQ. CDR3 size: 15 residues. DNA of the CDR3: TGTGCCAGCAGCTCAAGAGGCAACTCTGGAAACACCATATATTTT. It encodes CASSSRGNSGNTIYF.

This clone was seen only a few times. The chain joins TRBV9 to TRBJ2-7; D perhaps matches TRBD2 (6 bases). Germline lookup yields CDR1 SGDLS and CDR2 YYNGEE. The germline V and J ends were trimmed by 0 bases and 6 bases, with 7 bases remaining between them. CDR3 length: 12 amino acids. The CDR3 protein is CASSVGGAEQYF. The CDR3 DNA reads as TGTGCCAGCAGCGTAGGCGGGGCCGAGCAGTACTTC. The whole variable domain, filled in from reference TRBV9 and TRBJ2-7, reads DSGVTQTPKHLITATGQRVTLRCSPRSGDLSVYWYQQSLDQGLQFLIQYYNGEERAKGNILERFSAQQFPDLHSELNLSSLELGDSALYFCASSVGGAEQYFGPGTRLTVT.

In its sample, this clone was seen once. This chain connects TRBV9 to TRBJ2-2; perhaps TRBD1 as D (6 bases). V lost 2 bases and J 0 bases, leaving 11 bases between the germline ends. The germline gives CDR1 SGDLS, CDR2 YYNGEE. This CDR3 has 16 residues. CDR3 nucleotides: TGTGCCAGCAGCGTGGGGGCTATTTCGAACACCGGGGAGCTGTTTTTT. It yields the protein CASSVGAISNTGELFF.

The rearrangement uses TRBV6-2 or TRBV6-3 and TRBJ2-7; no definite D call. Germline V CDR1 and CDR2: MNHEY, SVGEGT. CDR3 length equals 14 residues. Trimming pared 2 bases from V and 5 bases from J, leaving 13 bases between. The CDR3 DNA reads as TGTGCCAGCAGTTACCCCTCGAAAGCCGACGAGCAGTACTTC. Amino acid sequence: CASSYPSKADEQYF.

The genes are TRBV4-2 and TRBJ1-5, with a possible D match to TRBD1 (6 bases). Germline V gene lookup returns CDR1 LGHNA and CDR2 YNFKEQ. The CDR3 spans 15 residues. V dropped 3 bases and J dropped 6 bases, with 15 bases sitting between them. CDR3 sequence reads: CASSHFSGETQPQHF. The CDR3 DNA is TGTGCCAGCAGCCACTTCTCAGGGGAAACTCAGCCCCAGCATTTT.

V gene TRBV5-6 combines with J gene TRBJ2-5; possibly TRBD1 for D (7 bases). CDR3 length equals 15 residues. Trimming took 4 bases from V and 5 from J, leaving 18 bases between them. Germline V gene data show CDR1 as SGHDT and CDR2 as YYEEEE. CDR3 protein: CASSGGDSQAETQYF. Here the CDR3 DNA reads TGTGCCAGCAGCGGCGGGGACAGCCAGGCGGAGACCCAGTACTTC.

This chain connects TRBV7-2 to TRBJ2-2; TRBD1 matches 9 bases. The germline V gene has CDR1 SGHTA and CDR2 FQGNSA. With 10 bases clipped from V and 3 bases from J, the junction kept 12 bases outside the gene matches. This CDR3 region has 16 residues. This chain's CDR3 is CATETPRTGDTGELFF. The DNA for the CDR3 is TGTGCCACCGAGACGCCGCGGACAGGGGACACCGGGGAGCTGTTTTTT.

This clone was detected only a few times. The CDR3 is CASSVLGTGNTEAFF. Here the CDR3 DNA reads TGTGCCAGCAGCGTACTCGGGACAGGGAACACTGAAGCTTTCTTT. The V and J genes are TRBV9 and TRBJ1-1; 8 bases match TRBD1. Germline V gene sequence: CDR1 SGDLS, CDR2 YYNGEE. The CDR3 totals 15 residues. After removal of 1 base from V and 1 base from J, the junction contained 3 bases not matched to a gene. The full variable domain, its missing parts supplied by reference TRBV9 and TRBJ1-1, is DSGVTQTPKHLITATGQRVTLRCSPRSGDLSVYWYQQSLDQGLQFLIQYYNGEERAKGNILERFSAQQFPDLHSELNLSSLELGDSALYFCASSVLGTGNTEAFFGQGTRLTVV.

This clone was picked up a small number of times. The V gene is TRBV9, the J gene TRBJ1-6, with TRBD1 as a possible D gene (5 bases). The CDR3 sequence is 17 residues long. Trimming pared 0 bases from V and 7 bases from J, leaving 17 bases between. In germline, CDR1 is SGDLS, CDR2 YYNGEE. The chain's CDR3 is CASSVVDSELPNSPLHF. CDR3 DNA sequence: TGTGCCAGCAGCGTAGTCGACAGTGAGCTTCCGAATTCACCCCTCCACTTT.

CDR3: CASSKRTGATDTQYF. The DNA for the CDR3 is TGCGCCAGCAGCAAAAGGACAGGGGCAACAGATACGCAGTATTTT. The chain joins TRBV4-3 to TRBJ2-3; 9 bases are shared with TRBD1. The length of the CDR3 is 15 residues. Germline V gene data show CDR1 as LGHNA and CDR2 as YSLEER. The junction had 6 bases not matched to a gene; V was cut back by 5 bases and J by 3 bases.

As DNA, the CDR3 is TGTGCCAGCAGCCAAGATCTGCGGGGGGGCCGTTATTTT. Translating gives CASSQDLRGGRYF. The rearrangement joins TRBV4-2 to TRBJ2-3, with 9 positions matching TRBD2. V trimming: 0 bases; J trimming: 15 bases; junction bases outside the gene matches: 7. The germline CDR1 and CDR2 sequences are LGHNA and YNFKEQ. The CDR3 is 13 amino acids.

The chain uses TRBV30 and TRBJ2-5; 8 bases align to TRBD1. The CDR3 totals 13 residues. Looked up from germline, CDR1 is GTSNPN and CDR2 is SVGIG (reference sequence). The V segment lost 4 bases and the J segment 5 bases; nucleotides outside the gene matches: 6. The CDR3 sequence: CAWTPTGVETQYF. The CDR3, as DNA: TGTGCCTGGACCCCGACAGGGGTGGAGACCCAGTACTTC.

The chain links TRBV3-1 (or the pseudogene TRBV3-2) to TRBJ1-4; the D gene is possibly TRBD1 (5 bases). The CDR3 consists of 16 residues. Germline CDR1 reads LGHDT; CDR2 reads YNNKEL (reference sequence). V lost 0 bases, J lost 7 bases, and 15 bases lay in between. This CDR3 is CASSQDMGGGGEKLFF. CDR3 DNA: TGTGCCAGCAGCCAAGATATGGGGGGAGGAGGTGAAAAACTGTTTTTT.